The clone carrying this T cell receptor beta chain was detected a few times. This sample is part of a study of shared clonotypes between healthy human individuals. The CDR3 has 16 amino acids. CDR1 and CDR2 (germline): MGHRA, YSYEKL. V was cut by 4 bases and J by 3 bases, with 19 bases left in between. Measured with immunoSEQ multiplex PCR; TCRdb has only the in-frame clones, and not every one. The table includes about 600,000 clones, roughly four fifths detected once. The chain recombines TRBV4-1 with TRBJ2-7, with unresolved D. This sequence was found in a woman in her forties in good health. Some clones in this sample may be carry-over from other donors' samples. The sample was PBMCs. The CDR3 reads CASSLASGIVNYEQYF. The CDR3 coding sequence is TGCGCCAGCAGCCTGGCGTCCGGAATCGTGAACTACGAGCAGTACTTC.